The 27 T cell receptor beta chains listed next were all sequenced from one sample in a study of shared clonotypes between healthy human individuals. Clones were read by immunoSEQ multiplex PCR, and TCRdb kept only the in-frame ones, dropping some. In the table there are about 600,000 clones, around 97% of which are singletons. Material: naive CD4+ T cells sorted from blood. Subset denoted: CD45RA+ positively selected. These receptors all come from a woman aged 25 to 39 in good health.

The chain recombines TRBV7-9 with TRBJ2-6; D might be TRBD1 (6 bases). The CDR3 runs 14 residues. Germline V lookup: CDR1 SEHNR, CDR2 FQNEAQ (reference sequence). Trimming left V 5 bases short and J 2 bases short, with 7 bases between. CDR3: CASSHRAGANVLTF. Here the CDR3 DNA reads TGTGCCAGCAGCCACAGGGCTGGGGCCAACGTCCTGACTTTC.

Only one count was recorded for this clone. The J gene is TRBJ1-1, the V gene TRBV5-1, with a weak D call TRBD1 (5 bases). The CDR3 contains 14 residues. Trimming cost V 6 bases and J 0 bases, with 12 bases left between them. Germline loops: CDR1 SGHRS, CDR2 YFSETQ. The CDR3 loop is CASNQTAMNTEAFF. In DNA, the CDR3 is TGCGCCAGCAACCAGACAGCAATGAACACTGAAGCTTTCTTT.

This clone is a singleton in its sample. V usage is TRBV11-1 and J usage is TRBJ2-7, with 7 bases that match TRBD2. The V segment lost 2 bases and the J segment 3 bases; nucleotides outside the gene matches: 7. The germline gives CDR1 SGHAT, CDR2 FQDESV (reference sequence). The CDR3 has 15 residues. The CDR3 loop reads CASSLFPGLIYEQYF. The DNA of the CDR3 is TGTGCCAGCAGCTTATTTCCGGGACTAATCTACGAGCAGTACTTC.

This clone is a singleton in its sample. The rearrangement uses TRBV6-6 and TRBJ2-3, with D tentatively TRBD1 (6 bases). This CDR3 is 15 amino acids long. Germline V CDR1 and CDR2: MNHNY, SVGAGI (reference sequence). V lost 6 bases and J 2 bases, leaving 15 bases between the germline ends. CDR3 region: CASRKGGTYTDTQYF. The CDR3 coding sequence is TGTGCCAGCAGAAAAGGGGGAACTTACACAGATACGCAGTATTTT.

CDR3 protein: CASSLELAGLRNEQFF. CDR3 DNA: TGTGCCAGCAGCTTAGAATTGGCGGGACTACGCAATGAGCAGTTCTTC. V usage is TRBV7-2 and J usage is TRBJ2-1; 7 bases match TRBD2. Losses at the gene ends were 1 base for V and 6 bases for J; bases not matched to a gene: 9. Germline values: CDR1 SGHTA, CDR2 FQGNSA. This CDR3 contains 16 residues.

V and J are TRBV7-3 and TRBJ2-7; no definite D call. The CDR3 is 11 residues long. V lost 5 bases to trimming and J lost 2 bases, with 4 bases between them. CDR1 is SGHTA, CDR2 FQGTGA, per germline. The CDR3 nucleotides are TGTGCCAGCAGCCCCGCCTACGAGCAGTACTTC. Translating it yields CASSPAYEQYF. The full variable domain, completed using reference TRBV7-3 and TRBJ2-7, is GAGVSQTPSNKVTEKGKYVELRCDPISGHTALYWYRQSLGQGPEFLIYFQGTGAADDSGLPNDRFFAVRPEGSVSTLKIQRTERGDSAVYLCASSPAYEQYFGPGTRLTVT.

J is TRBJ2-7 and V is TRBV6-1; the match to TRBD2 covers 9 bases. CDR3 length equals 16 residues. The germline V gene encodes CDR1 MNHNS and CDR2 SASEGT. J was trimmed by 3 bases and V by 2 bases; bases with no gene match: 8. The CDR3 is CASSELSSGILYEQYF. The CDR3 DNA is TGTGCCAGCAGTGAATTGTCTAGCGGGATCCTCTACGAGCAGTACTTC.

The chain is built from TRBV5-5 and TRBJ1-1; no clear D. Germline CDR1 is SGHKS and CDR2 is YYEKEE (reference sequence). The V gene lost 0 bases and the J gene lost 4 bases, with 4 bases spanning the gap. CDR3 size: 12 residues. In DNA form, the CDR3 reads TGTGCCAGCAGCTTGGCCTCCACTGAAGCTTTCTTT. Protein sequence: CASSLASTEAFF.

The chain links TRBV5-1 to TRBJ2-7; no clear D. Germline CDR1 is SGHRS and CDR2 is YFSETQ. The ends were cut back, 4 bases at V and 5 bases at J, with 13 bases in the middle. The CDR3 consists of 13 residues. CDR3 residues: CASSLPLPNEQYF. The DNA for the CDR3 is TGCGCCAGCAGCCTACCCCTTCCCAACGAGCAGTACTTC.

The rearrangement links TRBV2 to TRBJ2-5; weak D call: TRBD2 (6 bases). The ends were cut back, 5 bases at V and 2 bases at J, with 12 bases in the middle. CDR1 and CDR2 (germline): SNHLY, FYNNEI. This CDR3 is built from 14 residues. The CDR3 sequence is CASSSRTTQETQYF. Here the CDR3 DNA reads TGTGCCAGCAGTTCTAGGACTACACAAGAGACCCAGTACTTC.

V usage is TRBV27 and J usage is TRBJ2-3; D call uncertain. Germline CDR1 reads MNHEY; CDR2 reads SMNVEV (reference sequence). V shed 7 bases and J shed 3 bases, with 14 bases lying between them. This CDR3 is 14 amino acids long. CDR3 region: CASIPRIGTDTQYF. CDR3 nucleotides: TGTGCCAGCATTCCGAGGATCGGTACAGATACGCAGTATTTT.

The rearrangement uses TRBV19 and TRBJ1-5; no clear D gene. This CDR3 spans 13 amino acids. V was shortened by 3 bases and J by 4 bases, with 7 bases between the two germline ends. Germline loops: CDR1 LNHDA, CDR2 SQIVND (reference sequence). The CDR3 sequence: CASSIRRNQPQHF. The CDR3 region has the DNA TGTGCCAGTAGTATTAGGCGGAATCAGCCCCAGCATTTT.

There are a few counts of this clone. The chain has TRBV6-5 and TRBJ1-1, with unresolved D. The CDR3 is made up of 14 amino acids. Germline V gene sequence: CDR1 MNHEY, CDR2 SVGAGI. Trimming removed 5 bases at V and 1 base at J, with 11 bases between. The CDR3 region is CASSPGRTNTEAFF. CDR3 in DNA: TGTGCCAGCAGTCCTGGACGGACGAACACTGAAGCTTTCTTT.

V and J are TRBV4-1 and TRBJ1-1; 10 bases map to TRBD1. Per germline, CDR1 MGHRA and CDR2 YSYEKL. The CDR3 is 14 residues long. The V and J ends lost 7 bases and 5 bases, in that order; junction bases with no gene match: 7. CDR3 loop: CASKGTGVSTEAFF. CDR3 DNA: TGCGCCAGCAAAGGGACAGGGGTATCTACTGAAGCTTTCTTT.

CDR3: CASSAGRKGLGETQYF. DNA of the CDR3: TGTGCCAGCAGCGCCGGGAGGAAGGGGCTAGGAGAGACCCAGTACTTC. The chain joins TRBV9 to TRBJ2-5; 7 bases map to TRBD2. V lost 3 bases to trimming and J lost 4 bases; unmatched junction nucleotides: 12. Germline V gene lookup returns CDR1 SGDLS and CDR2 YYNGEE. This CDR3 has 16 amino acids.

This clone was seen once. This chain joins TRBV5-1 and TRBJ2-4; D is possibly TRBD2 (5 bases). V was cut by 0 bases and J by 0 bases, with 13 bases left in between. The V gene's germline CDR1 is SGHRS and CDR2 YFSETQ. This CDR3 has 17 residues. The CDR3 nucleotides are TGCGCCAGCAGCTTGGGAGCGAGCGGACTAGCCAAAAACATTCAGTACTTC. Translation: CASSLGASGLAKNIQYF.

The chain uses TRBV4-2 and TRBJ2-3; D remains unclear. This CDR3 has 16 amino acids. V lost 0 bases, J lost 4 bases, and 14 bases lay in between. The V gene's germline CDR1 is LGHNA and CDR2 YNFKEQ. The CDR3 DNA is TGTGCCAGCAGCCAAGATCTTTGGCTTGGCGCAGATACGCAGTATTTT. It is translated as CASSQDLWLGADTQYF.

DNA for the CDR3: TGTGCCAGCAGCGTAGTAAGTGTGGGAGAGAGGCGATACACCGGGGAGCTGTTTTTT. It specifies CASSVVSVGERRYTGELFF. This chain connects TRBV9 to TRBJ2-2; tentatively, D is TRBD2 (5 bases). CDR1 and CDR2 from the germline V gene are SGDLS and YYNGEE. Trimming stripped 0 bases from V and 3 bases from J, with 21 bases between. The CDR3 runs to 19 residues.

This chain joins TRBV5-4 and TRBJ1-2; D unclear. The V gene lost 5 bases and the J gene lost 2 bases, with 13 bases spanning the gap. Germline V lookup: CDR1 SGHNT, CDR2 YYREEE (reference sequence). This CDR3 has 14 residues. The CDR3 sequence is CASRPGDLNYGYTF. Here the CDR3 DNA reads TGTGCCAGCAGGCCCGGGGATCTGAACTATGGCTACACCTTC.

The genes are TRBV28 and TRBJ1-1, with a weak D call TRBD1 (6 bases). The germline V gene has CDR1 MDHEN and CDR2 SYDVKM. Trimming pared 5 bases from V and 4 bases from J, leaving 14 bases between. The CDR3 spans 14 residues. CDR3 sequence (DNA): TGTGCCAGCAGTAGTCAGGGGAGTATCACTGAAGCTTTCTTT. It yields the protein CASSSQGSITEAFF.

This sequence joins TRBV5-1 and TRBJ2-1; the D gene is possibly TRBD2 (5 bases). Per germline, CDR1 SGHRS and CDR2 YFSETQ. This CDR3 has 15 residues. Trimming left V 2 bases short and J 9 bases short, with 18 bases between. The CDR3 DNA follows: TGCGCCAGCAGCTTAGGCGGCGCATCGGGGAGTGAGCAGTTCTTC. Its translation: CASSLGGASGSEQFF. The full variable domain, rest sourced from reference TRBV5-1 and TRBJ2-1, is KAGVTQTPRYLIKTRGQQVTLSCSPISGHRSVSWYQQTPGQGLQFLFEYFSETQRNKGNFPGRFSGRQFSNSRSEMNVSTLELGDSALYLCASSLGGASGSEQFFGPGTRLTVL.

The chain combines TRBV15 with TRBJ2-2, with a tentative D call TRBD2 (6 bases). Between the trimmed V and J ends, which lost 2 bases and 1 base, there was a span of 20 bases. In germline, CDR1 is LNHNV, CDR2 YYDKDF (reference sequence). This CDR3 region has 19 residues. The DNA for the CDR3 is TGTGCCACCAGCAGATCCTATGCCCGGGGGAGCGGGAACACCGGGGAGCTGTTTTTT. It encodes CATSRSYARGSGNTGELFF.

The chain links TRBV2 to TRBJ2-3; TRBD2 agrees at 7 bases. Germline V lookup: CDR1 SNHLY, CDR2 FYNNEI. V lost 1 base to trimming and J lost 0 bases; unmatched junction nucleotides: 7. The CDR3 covers 17 residues. The DNA of the CDR3 is TGTGCCAGCAGTGAAGATCTCCGGGACTACAGCACAGATACGCAGTATTTT. It yields the protein CASSEDLRDYSTDTQYF.

V is TRBV10-2 and J is TRBJ2-2; D remains unclear. V lost 8 bases to trimming and J lost 2 bases, with 12 bases between them. Germline CDR1 and CDR2: WSHSY and SAAADI. CDR3 length equals 14 residues. The CDR3 DNA is TGCGCCAGCCGTCCCTGGCCAAACACCGGGGAGCTGTTTTTT. The encoded protein is CASRPWPNTGELFF.

The chain couples TRBV30 to TRBJ2-7; a possible D gene is TRBD1 (8 bases). Per germline, CDR1 GTSNPN and CDR2 SVGIG (reference sequence). V was pared by 3 bases and J by 7 bases, with 13 bases between. This CDR3 comprises 12 residues. Written as DNA, the CDR3 is TGTGCCTGGAGATCACAGGGGGGGGAGCAGTACTTC. As protein: CAWRSQGGEQYF.

The chain combines TRBV28 with TRBJ1-2; 7 positions match TRBD1. Per germline, CDR1 MDHEN and CDR2 SYDVKM. The junction had 7 bases not matched to a gene; V was cut back by 2 bases and J by 4 bases. The CDR3 runs 15 residues. The CDR3 spells CASSLGVGQVYGYTF. CDR3 in DNA: TGTGCCAGCAGTTTAGGGGTCGGACAGGTCTATGGCTACACCTTC.

In regard to this clone: The identical CDR3 is also encoded by other nucleotide sequences in the sample. The genes are TRBV27 and TRBJ1-2; the D is unclear. V gave up 3 bases and J gave up 8 bases, with 13 bases separating them. The CDR3 sequence is 13 residues long. CDR1 is MNHEY and CDR2 is SMNVEV in the germline V gene (reference sequence). The CDR3 is CASSFPTGHGYTF. In nucleotides, the CDR3 is TGTGCCAGCAGTTTTCCCACCGGTCACGGCTACACCTTC.